The sequence of this TCR beta chain was determined in a study of T cell changes during pregnancy in multiple sclerosis (dated by TCRdb to the late 2010s). About the investigation overall: The study looked at changes in the T cell repertoire across pregnancy in women with multiple sclerosis.

Details on this clone: Its antigen remains undetermined. It has no much larger one-base neighbor in the sample; base qualities were not kept.

The germline V gene encodes CDR1 MNHNY and CDR2 SVGAGI (reference sequence). The germline V end is reduced by 4 bases and the J end by 5 bases; junction bases left unmatched: 10. From its cysteine to its phenylalanine, the CDR3 spans 16 amino acids. Only the CDR3 part of the read is kept: 48 bases, read in frame from the first base. The library was obtained by the immunoSEQ multiplex PCR assay. Held by TCRdb, this immuneACCESS table contains in-frame sequences only and omits some clones. Under half of the omission traces to an unresolved V gene where checked; the cause of the rest is unknown. The sample contains 40,000 to 50,000 clones, 80% to 90% of them found a single time. The ten top clones hold about 0.61% of the sample.

The sample here was CD4+ T cells from peripheral blood mononuclear cells, taken in the first trimester of pregnancy. Recombination connected TRBV6-6 to TRBJ1-4, and 7 bases in between align with TRBD1. The TCR sequence derives from a female donor with multiple sclerosis, enrolled in a pregnancy study. CDR3 loop: CASSSSTGTANEKLFF. DNA sequence: TGTGCCAGCAGTTCGTCAACCGGGACAGCGAATGAAAAACTGTTTTTT.